This is a list of T cell receptor beta chains from one sample in a study of blood T cell repertoires in COVID-19. The repertoire was sequenced with immunoSEQ multiplex PCR; TCRdb's copy has only in-frame clones and lacks some. The sample lists some 170,000 clones, around 81% occurring once. The sequenced sample was peripheral blood. The receptors stem from a man aged 55 to 70 with active or convalescent COVID-19. Each CDR3 is given with its conserved first and last residue. D genes are given only for firm matches. Clone size is shown for a subset of rows, as once, few, many or a class of expanded clone.

clone size	D gene	V gene	J gene	CDR3 protein	CDR3 DNA
NA	NA	TRBV6-5	TRBJ2-7	CASRGDTVTVVQYF	TGTGCCAGCAGAGGGGACACCGTAACCGTCGTGCAGTACTTC
NA	NA	TRBV3-1/TRBV3-2	TRBJ2-7	CASSQTTGEQYF	TGTGCCAGCAGCCAAACCACAGGGGAGCAGTACTTC
NA	NA	TRBV6-2/TRBV6-3	TRBJ2-5	CASSYRDAGWGETQYF	TGTGCCAGCAGTTACCGAGACGCAGGGTGGGGCGAGACCCAGTACTTC
once	NA	TRBV28	TRBJ2-5	CASSFSWREGETQYF	TGTGCCAGCAGTTTTTCGTGGCGGGAAGGAGAGACCCAGTACTTC
NA	TRBD1	TRBV5-5	TRBJ1-4	CASSLEWTGGASLSKLFF	TGTGCCAGCAGCTTGGAATGGACAGGGGGCGCGAGCTTATCAAAACTGTTTTTT
once	TRBD1	TRBV11-2	TRBJ1-4	CASSLDGTGVEKLFF	TGTGCCAGCAGCTTAGATGGGACAGGGGTTGAAAAACTGTTTTTT
NA	NA	TRBV6-1	TRBJ2-7	CASSESGEQYF	TGTGCCAGCAGTGAATCAGGCGAGCAGTACTTC
NA	TRBD1	TRBV6-4	TRBJ1-2	CASRPGTGDLRSDGYTF	TGTGCCAGCAGACCCGGGACAGGGGATCTAAGATCGGATGGCTACACCTTC
NA	NA	TRBV12-3/TRBV12-4	TRBJ1-6	CASSSRGGSPLHF	TGTGCCAGCAGTTCCAGGGGTGGATCACCCCTCCACTTT
NA	NA	TRBV2	TRBJ1-1	CASAGEFTEAFF	TGTGCCAGTGCAGGGGAATTCACTGAAGCTTTCTTT
NA	TRBD1	TRBV5-1	TRBJ1-1	CASSWGQGGDEAFF	TGCGCCAGCAGCTGGGGACAGGGGGGCGATGAAGCTTTCTTT
NA	NA	TRBV5-4	TRBJ2-7	CASSLESQVSYEQYF	TGTGCCAGCAGCTTGGAAAGCCAGGTCTCCTACGAGCAGTACTTC
NA	TRBD1	TRBV27	TRBJ1-5	CASGNRGSNQPQHF	TGTGCCAGTGGCAACAGGGGGAGCAATCAGCCCCAGCATTTT
NA	TRBD2	TRBV29-1	TRBJ2-2	CSVEQSSGQSGELFF	TGCAGCGTTGAACAGTCTAGCGGGCAATCCGGGGAGCTGTTTTTT
NA	NA	TRBV3-1/TRBV3-2	TRBJ2-7	CASSQDPSSGAYEQYF	TGTGCCAGCAGCCAAGATCCGAGTTCGGGGGCCTACGAGCAGTACTTC
NA	TRBD1	TRBV7-6	TRBJ2-3	CASSLGTGVSDTQYF	TGTGCCAGCAGCTTAGGGACAGGGGTTTCAGATACGCAGTATTTT
NA	TRBD2	TRBV10-2	TRBJ2-1	CASSASGISTHEQFF	TGCGCCAGCAGTGCTAGCGGGATTTCCACGCATGAGCAGTTCTTC
few	TRBD1	TRBV7-2	TRBJ1-5	CASSYGTVNQPQHF	TGTGCCAGCAGCTACGGGACAGTAAATCAGCCCCAGCATTTT
NA	NA	TRBV27	TRBJ1-2	CASSSTGANYGYTF	TGTGCCAGCAGTTCGACAGGAGCTAACTATGGCTACACCTTC
NA	NA	TRBV7-2	TRBJ2-7	CASSLAPGSYEQYF	TGTGCCAGCAGCTTAGCGCCGGGCTCCTACGAGCAGTACTTC
NA	TRBD2	TRBV28	TRBJ2-1	CASRYRGSGTYNEQFF	TGTGCCAGCAGGTACCGAGGTAGCGGGACTTACAATGAGCAGTTCTTC
NA	TRBD2	TRBV6-5	TRBJ2-5	CASTGRGLGQETQYF	TGTGCCAGCACCGGGAGGGGTTTGGGGCAAGAGACCCAGTACTTC
NA	TRBD2	TRBV27	TRBJ2-7	CASSLGDPGGYEQYF	TGTGCCAGCAGTTTAGGGGACCCGGGAGGGTACGAGCAGTACTTC
NA	NA	TRBV5-1	TRBJ1-2	CASQQGDYGYTF	TGCGCCAGCCAACAGGGCGACTATGGCTACACCTTC
NA	TRBD1	TRBV25-1	TRBJ1-1	CASSQGTGRDTEAFF	TGTGCCAGCAGCCAAGGGACAGGGAGGGACACTGAAGCTTTCTTT
NA	NA	TRBV13	TRBJ2-7	CASSYGGMWEQYF	TGTGCCAGCAGCTACGGTGGTATGTGGGAGCAGTACTTC
NA	TRBD1	TRBV7-9	TRBJ1-2	CASSAQTGFYGYTF	TGTGCCAGCAGCGCCCAGACAGGGTTCTATGGCTACACCTTC
NA	TRBD2	TRBV28	TRBJ2-7	CASSPRVGASGRDEQYF	TGTGCCAGCTCCCCTAGGGTCGGGGCTAGCGGGAGAGACGAGCAGTACTTC
NA	TRBD1	TRBV3-1/TRBV3-2	TRBJ1-1	CASSQRGQGMNTEAFF	TGTGCCAGCAGCCAAAGGGGACAGGGCATGAACACTGAAGCTTTCTTT
once	TRBD1	TRBV19	TRBJ1-6	CASSSPPGQQNSPLHF	TGTGCCAGTAGTAGCCCTCCGGGACAGCAAAATTCACCCCTCCACTTT
NA	NA	TRBV7-9	TRBJ1-4	CASSLEGGASEKLFF	TGTGCCAGCAGCTTAGAAGGAGGGGCCAGCGAAAAACTGTTTTTT
few	NA	TRBV2	TRBJ1-2	CASSEAYGYTF	TGTGCCAGCAGTGAGGCTTATGGCTACACCTTC
NA	NA	TRBV11-2	TRBJ1-2	CASSLAGFNYGYTF	TGTGCCAGCAGCTTAGCGGGGTTCAACTATGGCTACACCTTC
NA	TRBD1	TRBV4-1	TRBJ1-2	CASSPSLQGRYTF	TGCGCCAGCAGCCCATCTCTACAGGGGCGATACACCTTC
NA	TRBD2	TRBV19	TRBJ2-3	CASDPQRGGPRHTDTQYF	TGTGCCTCCGACCCCCAGCGGGGGGGCCCGCGCCACACAGATACGCAGTATTTT
NA	TRBD1	TRBV27	TRBJ1-3	CASSLAGAGQGSGNTIYF	TGTGCCAGCAGCCTTGCGGGGGCGGGACAGGGCTCTGGAAACACCATATATTTT
NA	NA	TRBV5-6	TRBJ1-5	CASSGGTGGNQPQHF	TGTGCCAGCAGCGGCGGGACCGGGGGCAATCAGCCCCAGCATTTT
once	NA	TRBV3-1/TRBV3-2	TRBJ1-1	CASRNGGARNTEAFF	TGTGCCAGCAGAAACGGGGGGGCGCGGAACACTGAAGCTTTCTTT
NA	TRBD2	TRBV3-1/TRBV3-2	TRBJ2-3	CASKKGTTTQYF	TGTGCCAGCAAAAAAGGGACTACTACGCAGTATTTT
few	NA	TRBV5-4	TRBJ1-4	CASSLRGNNEKLFF	TGTGCCAGCAGCTTGAGGGGTAATAATGAAAAACTGTTTTTT
NA	TRBD2	TRBV11-2	TRBJ2-3	CASSLLAGGRDTQYF	TGTGCCAGCAGCCTACTAGCGGGAGGGAGAGATACGCAGTATTTT
few	TRBD1	TRBV12-3/TRBV12-4	TRBJ1-2	CASSPSNRGGYTF	TGTGCCAGCAGTCCCTCGAACAGGGGCGGCTACACCTTC
NA	TRBD2	TRBV5-4	TRBJ2-5	CASTKAGLAGGQETQYF	TGTGCCAGCACTAAAGCGGGACTAGCGGGGGGCCAAGAGACCCAGTACTTC
NA	NA	TRBV5-1	TRBJ2-1	CASSLDLPNEQFF	TGCGCCAGCAGCTTGGATCTACCCAATGAGCAGTTCTTC
NA	NA	TRBV7-2	TRBJ2-5	CASSLERQETQYF	TGTGCCAGCAGCTTAGAGAGACAAGAGACCCAGTACTTC